Listed below are T cell receptor beta chains from one sample, sequenced in a study of T cells after yellow fever vaccination. TCRdb analysed the 5' RACE reads with MiXCR anew, one entry per CDR3 protein. Seen here are 120,000 or so distinct CDR3 sequences, around 7.2% observed once, and the top ten hold roughly 3%. Specimen: CD4+ T cells sorted from PBMCs, collected more than 40 days after the first yellow fever vaccination. The receptors here all came from a man aged 18 to 29 who received the YFV17D yellow fever vaccine. The conserved cysteine and the conserved F or W are not part of the CDR3 here.

CDR3,V
ASSQVDSPRGDSGANVLT,TRBV4-2
ASSRRQGQAF,TRBV7-2
ASSGQGASYEQY,TRBV18
ASKDRTQLMNTEAF,TRBV6-5
ASTKGQLSNTGELF,TRBV6-5
ASSLGTGYNEQF,TRBV5-1
ASSRNRVSGNTIY,TRBV12-3/TRBV12-4
ASSRQGASNEKLF,TRBV5-1
ASSFRGGKLF,TRBV12-3/TRBV12-4
ASSSAGTGEETQY,TRBV5-1
ASSPPAGTSTDTQY,TRBV18
ASSGLEKSGANVLT,TRBV5-1
ASSPSGPDTQY,TRBV18
ASSLGWEAGNEQF,TRBV5-1
ASSPQGDTQY,TRBV11-2